These T cell receptor beta chains were read from a single sample in a study of blood T cells in healthy people across ages. TCRdb reprocessed the 5' RACE reads with MiXCR, giving one entry per CDR3 protein. The table includes roughly 1,000,000 distinct CDR3 sequences, around 27% detected once. The same data also contributed to another study, on T cells of mothers and their children.

Sequenced material: blood. The source of these receptors is a girl aged 2 to 10 in good health. Both conserved end residues are part of each CDR3. D genes are given only for firm matches. Rows may omit the clone size; those that give it use once, few, many or a size class.

j_call v_call d_call clone_size cdr3_nt cdr3_aa
TRBJ2-7 TRBV19 . . TGTGCCAGTTCGGGCCTCCTACGCGGCGCGCAGTACTTC CASSGLLRGAQYF
TRBJ1-2 TRBV10-3 . few TGTGCCATCAGTGAGTCGAGTCAGTTCTATGGCTACACCTTC CAISESSQFYGYTF
TRBJ2-1 TRBV7-9 . few TGTGCCAGCTTAAGGGCGGGAACCACCTACAATGAGCAGTTCTTC CASLRAGTTYNEQFF
TRBJ2-4 TRBV20-1 . few TGCAGTGCTAGTGGAGGGAGTGGGGTCAAAAACATTCAGTACTTC CSASGGSGVKNIQYF
TRBJ2-5 TRBV11-2 TRBD2 . TGTGCCAGCAGCTACATAGCGGGGGACCAAGAGACCCAGTACTTC CASSYIAGDQETQYF
TRBJ1-1 TRBV7-2 . . TGTGCCAGCAGCTTAGGGGGCACAGGGAGAGCTTTCTTT CASSLGGTGRAFF
TRBJ2-1 TRBV27 . few TGTGCCAGCAGTTTAAGTACGGCGAGCTCCTACAATGAGCAGTTCTTC CASSLSTASSYNEQFF
TRBJ2-5 TRBV20-1 . . TGCAGTGCCCCGAGCCCGACGCTACAAGAGACCCAGTACTTC CSAPSPTLQETQYF
TRBJ1-1 TRBV5-1 TRBD1 few TGCGCCAGCAGCCCCAGGGGGCGCAGAGCTTTCTTT CASSPRGRRAFF
TRBJ2-4 TRBV5-4 TRBD2 . TGTGCCAGCAGCTCAACTAGCGGGACCAAAAACATTCAGTACTTC CASSSTSGTKNIQYF
TRBJ2-1 TRBV7-2 TRBD1 many TGTGCCAGCAGCTTTGGGACAGGATACAATGAGCAGTTCTTC CASSFGTGYNEQFF
TRBJ2-1 TRBV7-8 . once TGTGCCAGCACTTTAACAAGGGACTCCTACAATGAGCAGTTCTTC CASTLTRDSYNEQFF
TRBJ2-3 TRBV29-1 . few TGCAGCGTTGAAATAGATAACGGGGATACGCAGTATTTT CSVEIDNGDTQYF
TRBJ2-1 TRBV29-1 TRBD2 few TGCAGCGTTGATCTAGCGGGATCTGAGCAGTTCTTC CSVDLAGSEQFF
TRBJ2-1 TRBV12-3/TRBV12-4 . few TGTGCCAGCAACCCCGACCAGGGAAGCTCCTACAATGAGCAGTTCTTC CASNPDQGSSYNEQFF
TRBJ2-1 TRBV20-1 . . TGCAGTAAGACAAGAGAGGCCAGCGATACCTCCACCTACAATGAGCAGTTCTTC CSKTREASDTSTYNEQFF
TRBJ2-7 TRBV29-1 TRBD1 few TGCAGCGTCGACCAGACAGGGACCTCCTACGAGCAGTACTTC CSVDQTGTSYEQYF
TRBJ1-4 TRBV4-3 . . TGCGCCAGCAGCCAACTCGTGGGCAAAAAACTGTTTTTT CASSQLVGKKLFF
TRBJ1-2 TRBV20-1 . . TGCAGTGCACAAGGACAAACCAGGGACTATGGCTACACCTTC CSAQGQTRDYGYTF
TRBJ2-3 TRBV9 . . TGTGCCAGCAGCGTAGACAGTCCGTGGGGCACAGATACGCAGTATTTT CASSVDSPWGTDTQYF
TRBJ2-1 TRBV5-5 . few TGTGCCAGCAGCTATAACAGGGAATACAATGAGCAGTTCTTC CASSYNREYNEQFF
TRBJ2-7 TRBV29-1 . . TGCAGCGTTCTGAGCCGGGACAAGGAAAGATACGAGCAGTACTTC CSVLSRDKERYEQYF
TRBJ1-3 TRBV29-1 . . TGCAGCGTTGTGGACCGCGGTGACACCATATATTTT CSVVDRGDTIYF
TRBJ1-6 TRBV11-2 . . TGTGCCAGCAGCTTAAAGTACGGACGCTCCTATAATTCACCCCTCCACTTT CASSLKYGRSYNSPLHF
TRBJ2-3 TRBV27 . . TGTGCCAGCAGTTGGCAAGGGTTCACGGATACGCAGTATTTT CASSWQGFTDTQYF
TRBJ2-5 TRBV20-1 . few TGCAGCACCAGACTAAGGACTGGGTGGACCCAGTACTTC CSTRLRTGWTQYF
TRBJ1-2 TRBV4-3 TRBD1 . TGCGCCAGCAGCCAAGCGGGACAGCGAAGGGGCTACACCTTC CASSQAGQRRGYTF
TRBJ2-5 TRBV9 . medium-sized TGTGCCAGCAGCGTAGACGGGTCGGAGACCCAGTACTTC CASSVDGSETQYF
TRBJ2-5 TRBV7-2 . . TGTGCCAGCAGCTTAGCGGGTGGGTCTGTGACCCAGTACTTC CASSLAGGSVTQYF
TRBJ2-3 TRBV4-1 TRBD2 . TGCGCCAGCAGCCACTTACCGGGACTACAATCATGGGATACGCAGTATTTT CASSHLPGLQSWDTQYF
TRBJ2-5 TRBV28 . . TGTGCCAGCAGTTTATTTCACCAAGAGACCCAGTACTTC CASSLFHQETQYF
TRBJ2-2 TRBV29-1 . few TGCAGCGTTGTTCGGACCGACACCGGGGAGCTGTTTTTT CSVVRTDTGELFF
TRBJ2-7 TRBV5-1 . . TGCGCCAGCAGCTTGGACGGGACAAAATCCTACGAGCAGTACTTC CASSLDGTKSYEQYF
TRBJ2-7 TRBV29-1 . few TGCAGCGTTGTTGAAGATCTCTACGAGCAGTACTTC CSVVEDLYEQYF